This record covers a single T cell receptor (beta chain). Per the original data handling: For nucleated cells, counts were estimated from reference gene primer amplification. Clones were sequenced by immunoSEQ multiplex PCR, and TCRdb holds only the in-frame ones, with some missing. V and J calls and clone size come straight from that table; D and trimming were deduced from the DNA. The data contain roughly 130,000 clones, around 82% of them singletons. This specimen belongs to a study of blood T cell repertoires in COVID-19. Background on the study: Samples taken during acute and convalescent COVID-19 were collected in the United States, Italy and Spain. In each case, the material was cDNA or gDNA derived from T cells, B-cell-depleted T cells, or PBMCs.

V lost 4 bases and J lost 8; bases outside the gene matches: 13. The CDR3 consists of 15 residues. The germline gives CDR1 MNHEY, CDR2 SMNVEV (reference sequence). V and J are TRBV27 and TRBJ1-2; 7 nucleotides agree with TRBD1. The sequencing input was peripheral blood. The receptor was isolated from a woman aged 25 to 39 who had recovered from COVID-19. CDR3 nucleotide sequence: TGTGCCAGCAGTTCGCGGACAGGACTATGGGGCGGCTACACCTTC. Translating gives CASSSRTGLWGGYTF.